The sequence of this T cell receptor (beta chain) was determined in a study of human T cells and chemical hapten exposure. A few counts support this clonotype. Its antigen is still unknown. The study, taken as a whole, reports: Sensitizing to DPC left TCRs with a frequency above 1 in 1000 unaltered. PT1 expanded TCR numbers tracked positively with patch test score. Healthy individuals' immune responses may differ from those of donors, who had alopecia.

Time point denoted: pre-sensitization, week 0. Treatment given: therapeutic diphenylcyclopropenone sensitization with weekly scalp DPC. TCRdb called the RACE reads again in MiXCR, with one record for every CDR3 protein. The sample shows approximately 400,000 distinct CDR3 sequences, about 5.1% of them seen only once. Sequencing used whole blood, obtained in connection with sensitization to the hapten diphenylcyclopropenone (DPC). This receptor was taken from a woman aged 50 to 60 with alopecia areata. Some clones in this sample may be carry-over from other donors' samples.

CDR3 region: CAISALAGVDEQYF. The CDR3 nucleotides are TGTGCCATCAGTGCTCTAGCGGGCGTGGACGAGCAGTACTTC. V gene TRBV10-3 combines with J gene TRBJ2-7; 8 nucleotides line up with TRBD2. The V gene's germline CDR1 is ENHRY and CDR2 SYGVKD. The CDR3 has 14 amino acids. V shed 4 bases, J shed 5 bases, and the junction held 7 bases outside the gene matches.